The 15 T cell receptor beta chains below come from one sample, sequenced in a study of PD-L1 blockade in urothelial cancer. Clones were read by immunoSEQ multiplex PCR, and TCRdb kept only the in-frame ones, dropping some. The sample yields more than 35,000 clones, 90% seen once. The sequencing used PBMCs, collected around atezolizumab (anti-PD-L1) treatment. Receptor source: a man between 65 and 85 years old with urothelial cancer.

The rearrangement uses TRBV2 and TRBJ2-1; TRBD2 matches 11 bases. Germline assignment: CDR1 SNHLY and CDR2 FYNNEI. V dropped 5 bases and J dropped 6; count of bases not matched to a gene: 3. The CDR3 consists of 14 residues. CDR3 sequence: CASSTGLAVNEQFF. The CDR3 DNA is TGTGCCAGCAGTACGGGACTAGCGGTCAATGAGCAGTTCTTC.

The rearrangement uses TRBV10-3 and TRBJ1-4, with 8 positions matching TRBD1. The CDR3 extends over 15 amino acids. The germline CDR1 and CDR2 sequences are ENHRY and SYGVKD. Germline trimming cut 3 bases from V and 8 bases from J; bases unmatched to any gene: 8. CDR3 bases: TGTGCCATCAGTGATCAGGGGGCGCGAAGGGAAAAACTGTTTTTT. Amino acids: CAISDQGARREKLFF.

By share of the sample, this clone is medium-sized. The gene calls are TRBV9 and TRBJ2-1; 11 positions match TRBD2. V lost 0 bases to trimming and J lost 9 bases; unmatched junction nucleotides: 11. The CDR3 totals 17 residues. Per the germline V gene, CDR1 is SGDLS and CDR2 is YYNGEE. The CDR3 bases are TGTGCCAGCAGCGTAGCTCGACTAGCGGGAAAGAGGGGTGAGCAGTTCTTC. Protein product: CASSVARLAGKRGEQFF.

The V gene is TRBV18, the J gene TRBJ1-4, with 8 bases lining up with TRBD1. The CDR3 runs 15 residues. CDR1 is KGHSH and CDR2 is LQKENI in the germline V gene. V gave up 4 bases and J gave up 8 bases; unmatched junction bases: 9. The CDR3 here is CASSRQGRGNEKLFF. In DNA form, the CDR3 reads TGTGCCAGCTCACGACAGGGGCGGGGGAACGAAAAACTGTTTTTT.

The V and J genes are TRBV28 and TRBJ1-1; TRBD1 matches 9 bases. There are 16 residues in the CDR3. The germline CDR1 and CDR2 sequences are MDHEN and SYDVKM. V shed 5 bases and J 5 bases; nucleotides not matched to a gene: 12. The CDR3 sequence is CASSPPGQGRGTEAFF. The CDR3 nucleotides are TGTGCCAGCAGTCCCCCGGGACAGGGAAGAGGAACTGAAGCTTTCTTT.

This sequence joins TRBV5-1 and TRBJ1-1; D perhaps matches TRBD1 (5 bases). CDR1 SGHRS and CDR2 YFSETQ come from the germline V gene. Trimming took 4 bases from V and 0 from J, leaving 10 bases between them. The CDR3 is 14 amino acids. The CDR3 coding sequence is TGCGCCAGCAGCACGACGACAGTGAACACTGAAGCTTTCTTT. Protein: CASSTTTVNTEAFF.

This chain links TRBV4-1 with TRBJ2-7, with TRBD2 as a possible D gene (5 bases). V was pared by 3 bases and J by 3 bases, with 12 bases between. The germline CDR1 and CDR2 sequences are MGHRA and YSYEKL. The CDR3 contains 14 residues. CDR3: CASSHLTGDYEQYF. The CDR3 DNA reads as TGCGCCAGCAGCCACCTAACCGGGGACTACGAGCAGTACTTC.

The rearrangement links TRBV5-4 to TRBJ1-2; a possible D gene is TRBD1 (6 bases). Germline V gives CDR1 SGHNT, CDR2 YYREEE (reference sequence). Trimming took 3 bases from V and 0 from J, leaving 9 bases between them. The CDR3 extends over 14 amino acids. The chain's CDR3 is CASSSDSANYGYTF. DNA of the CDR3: TGTGCCAGCAGCTCGGACAGTGCTAACTATGGCTACACCTTC. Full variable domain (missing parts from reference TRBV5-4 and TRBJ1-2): ETGVTQSPTHLIKTRGQQVTLRCSSQSGHNTVSWYQQALGQGPQFIFQYYREEENGRGNFPPRFSGLQFPNYSSELNVNALELDDSALYLCASSSDSANYGYTFGSGTRLTVV.

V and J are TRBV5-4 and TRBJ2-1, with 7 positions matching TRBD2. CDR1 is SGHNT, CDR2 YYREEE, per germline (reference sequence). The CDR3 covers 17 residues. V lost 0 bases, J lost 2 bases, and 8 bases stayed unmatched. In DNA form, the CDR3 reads TGTGCCAGCAGCTTGGTTCCCCTAGCGGCGGCCTACAATGAGCAGTTCTTC. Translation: CASSLVPLAAAYNEQFF. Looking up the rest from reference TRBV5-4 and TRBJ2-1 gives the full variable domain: ETGVTQSPTHLIKTRGQQVTLRCSSQSGHNTVSWYQQALGQGPQFIFQYYREEENGRGNFPPRFSGLQFPNYSSELNVNALELDDSALYLCASSLVPLAAAYNEQFFGPGTRLTVL.

CDR3 bases: TGTGCCAGCAGCTTCTGGACAGGGTACGGCTACACCTTC. Its protein product is CASSFWTGYGYTF. The V gene is TRBV11-1, the J gene TRBJ1-2; TRBD1 aligns across 8 bases. This CDR3 has 13 residues. Germline V lookup: CDR1 SGHAT, CDR2 FQDESV (reference sequence). V was pared by 3 bases and J by 8 bases, with 5 bases of the junction left unmatched.

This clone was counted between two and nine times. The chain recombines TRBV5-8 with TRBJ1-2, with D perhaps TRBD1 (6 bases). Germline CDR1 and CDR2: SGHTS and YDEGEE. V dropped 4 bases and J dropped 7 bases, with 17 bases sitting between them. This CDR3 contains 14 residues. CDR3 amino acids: CASSQSRDIAGYTF. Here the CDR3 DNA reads TGTGCCAGCAGCCAAAGCCGGGACATTGCTGGCTACACCTTC.

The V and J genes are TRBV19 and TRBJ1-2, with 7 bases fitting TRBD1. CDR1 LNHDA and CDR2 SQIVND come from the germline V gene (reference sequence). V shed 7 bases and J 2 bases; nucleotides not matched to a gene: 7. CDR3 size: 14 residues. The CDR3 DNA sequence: TGTGCCAGTACCTTGACAGGGAAGAACTATGGCTACACCTTC. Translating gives CASTLTGKNYGYTF. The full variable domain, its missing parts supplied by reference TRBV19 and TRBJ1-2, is DGGITQSPKYLFRKEGQNVTLSCEQNLNHDAMYWYRQDPGQGLRLIYYSQIVNDFQKGDIAEGYSVSREKKESFPLTVTSAQKNPTAFYLCASTLTGKNYGYTFGSGTRLTVV.

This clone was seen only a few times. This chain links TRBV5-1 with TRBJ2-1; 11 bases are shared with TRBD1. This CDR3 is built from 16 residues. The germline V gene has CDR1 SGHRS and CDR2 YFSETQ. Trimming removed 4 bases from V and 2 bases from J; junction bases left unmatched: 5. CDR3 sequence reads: CASSTGTGGPYNEQFF. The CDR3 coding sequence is TGCGCCAGCAGCACCGGGACAGGGGGTCCCTACAATGAGCAGTTCTTC.

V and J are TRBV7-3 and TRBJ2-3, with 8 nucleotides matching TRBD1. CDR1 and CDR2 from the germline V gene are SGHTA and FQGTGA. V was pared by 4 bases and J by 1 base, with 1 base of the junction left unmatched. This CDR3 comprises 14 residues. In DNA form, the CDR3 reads TGTGCCAGCAGCTCGGGACAGGGCACAGATACGCAGTATTTT. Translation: CASSSGQGTDTQYF.

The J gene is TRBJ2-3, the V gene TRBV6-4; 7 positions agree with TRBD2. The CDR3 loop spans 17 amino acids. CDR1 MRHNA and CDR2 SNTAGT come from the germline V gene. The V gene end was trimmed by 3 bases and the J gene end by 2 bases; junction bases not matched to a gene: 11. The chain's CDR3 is CASSESTSLYPTDTQYF. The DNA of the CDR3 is TGTGCCAGCAGTGAGTCGACTAGCTTGTACCCCACAGATACGCAGTATTTT.